This T cell receptor beta chain was sequenced during a study of blood T cell repertoires in COVID-19. Study information: Material from acute and convalescent COVID-19 was sourced from the United States, Italy and Spain.

The authors' processing: By means of reference gene primer amplification, nucleated cell counts were estimated. Sequenced by immunoSEQ multiplex PCR; TCRdb stores in-frame clones only, minus some. V and J calls and clone size are copied from that table; D and trimming were computed from the DNA. The sample has around 200,000 clones; 83% are singletons. CDR3 length: 13 amino acids. The germline V gene has CDR1 MDHEN and CDR2 SYDVKM. The V and J ends lost 7 bases and 1 base respectively, with 11 bases between them. Source material: peripheral blood. The clonotype comes from a woman aged 35 to 49 with acute or convalescent COVID-19. The rearrangement links TRBV28 to TRBJ2-7; D is ambiguous. The CDR3 sequence is CASIPPGSYEQYF. The CDR3, as DNA: TGTGCCAGCATCCCCCCCGGGTCCTACGAGCAGTACTTC. Using reference TRBV28 and TRBJ2-7 for the parts outside the CDR3, the full variable domain is DVKVTQSSRYLVKRTGEKVFLECVQDMDHENMFWYRQDPGLGLRLIYFSYDVKMKEKGDIPEGYSVSREKKERFSLILESASTNQTSMYLCASIPPGSYEQYFGPGTRLTVT.